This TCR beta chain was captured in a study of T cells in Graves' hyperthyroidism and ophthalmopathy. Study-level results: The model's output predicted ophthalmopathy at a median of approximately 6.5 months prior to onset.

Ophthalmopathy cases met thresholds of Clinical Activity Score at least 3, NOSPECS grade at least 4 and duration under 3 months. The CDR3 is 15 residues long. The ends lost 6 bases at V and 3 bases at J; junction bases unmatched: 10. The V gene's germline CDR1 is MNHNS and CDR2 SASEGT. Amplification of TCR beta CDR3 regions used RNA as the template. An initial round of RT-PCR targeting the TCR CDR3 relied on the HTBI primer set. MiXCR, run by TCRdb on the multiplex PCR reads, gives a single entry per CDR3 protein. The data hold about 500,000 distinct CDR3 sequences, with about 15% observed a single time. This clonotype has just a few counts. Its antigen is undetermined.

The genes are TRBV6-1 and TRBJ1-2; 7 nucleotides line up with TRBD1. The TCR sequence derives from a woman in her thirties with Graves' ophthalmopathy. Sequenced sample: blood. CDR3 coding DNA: TGTGCCAGCAGGACTACAGGGGAGTTTCACTATGGCTACACCTTC. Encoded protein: CASRTTGEFHYGYTF.